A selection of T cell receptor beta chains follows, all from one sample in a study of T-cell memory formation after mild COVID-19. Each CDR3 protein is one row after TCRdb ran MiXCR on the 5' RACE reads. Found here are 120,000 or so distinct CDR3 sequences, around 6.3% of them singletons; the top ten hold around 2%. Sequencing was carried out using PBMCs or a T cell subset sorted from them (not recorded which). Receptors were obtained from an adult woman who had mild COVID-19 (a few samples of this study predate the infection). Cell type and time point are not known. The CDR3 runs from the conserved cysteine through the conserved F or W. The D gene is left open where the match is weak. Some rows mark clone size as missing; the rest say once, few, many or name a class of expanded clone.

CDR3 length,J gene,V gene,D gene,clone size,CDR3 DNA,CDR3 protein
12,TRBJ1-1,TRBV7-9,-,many,TGTGCCAGCAGCTCTGGGGGGCGTACAGCTTTCTTT,CASSSGGRTAFF
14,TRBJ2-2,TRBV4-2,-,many,TGTGCCAGCAGCCAAGGAAGAGTGGCCGGGGAGCTGTTTTTT,CASSQGRVAGELFF
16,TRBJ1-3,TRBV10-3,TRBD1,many,TGTGCCATCAGAGGACAGGGGGCGCTGTCTGGAAACACCATATATTTT,CAIRGQGALSGNTIYF
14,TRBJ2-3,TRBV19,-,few,TGTGCCAGTAGACAAGCGGCAATAGGGGATACGCAGTATTTT,CASRQAAIGDTQYF
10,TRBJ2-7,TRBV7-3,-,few,TGTGCCAGCAGCTTATACGAGCAGTACTTC,CASSLYEQYF
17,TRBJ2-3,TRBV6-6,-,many,TGTGCCAGCCGCCCGGGGTTCCGAGGTATGGGCACAGATACGCAGTATTTT,CASRPGFRGMGTDTQYF
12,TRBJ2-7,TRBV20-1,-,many,TGCAGTGCTAGTGGGGCCTTCTACGAGCAGTACTTC,CSASGAFYEQYF
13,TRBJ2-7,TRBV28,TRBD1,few,TGTGCCAGCAGCAATGGACAGGGATTCGAGCAGTACTTC,CASSNGQGFEQYF
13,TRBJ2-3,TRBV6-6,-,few,TGTGCCAGCACACAGCGGGGCACAGATACGCAGTATTTT,CASTQRGTDTQYF
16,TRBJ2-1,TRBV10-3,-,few,TGTGCCATCAGTGACCCCAAAGGCGGGTCCTACAATGAGCAGTTCTTC,CAISDPKGGSYNEQFF
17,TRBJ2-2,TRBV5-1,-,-,TGCGCCAGCAGCTTGATGGTACGGACAGCGGGCACCGGGGAGCTGTTTTTT,CASSLMVRTAGTGELFF
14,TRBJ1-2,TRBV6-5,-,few,TGTGCCAGCAGTTACTCGTGGCAGAACTATGGCTACACCTTC,CASSYSWQNYGYTF
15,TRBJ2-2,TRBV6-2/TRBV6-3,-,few,TGTGCCAGCAGTTACTCAGGGGCAGGGCTCGGGGAGCTGTTTTTT,CASSYSGAGLGELFF
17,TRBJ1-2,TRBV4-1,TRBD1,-,TGCGCCAGCAGCCAGACCTCCACCTGGACAGGGGAAGATGGCTACACCTTC,CASSQTSTWTGEDGYTF
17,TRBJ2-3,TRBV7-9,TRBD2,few,TGTGCCAGCAGCCAAGGGAGGTCTAGCGGGAACACAGATACGCAGTATTTT,CASSQGRSSGNTDTQYF
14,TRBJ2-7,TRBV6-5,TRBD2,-,TGTGCCAGCAGTTACGGGGGGGACTCCTACGAGCAGTACTTC,CASSYGGDSYEQYF
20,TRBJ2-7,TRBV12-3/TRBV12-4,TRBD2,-,TGTGCCAGCAGTTTAACAATGGGGACTAGCGGGAGGGCCGGGAAGTATGAGCAGTACTTC,CASSLTMGTSGRAGKYEQYF
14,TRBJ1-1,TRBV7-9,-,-,TGTGCCAGCAGCTTATTACAGACCAGTTTTGAAGCTTTCTTT,CASSLLQTSFEAFF
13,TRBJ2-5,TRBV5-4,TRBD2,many,TGTGCCAGCAGCAATAGCGGGGGGAAGACCCAGTACTTC,CASSNSGGKTQYF
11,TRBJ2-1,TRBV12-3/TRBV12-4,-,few,TGTGCCAGCAGTTATATCCGGGAGCAGTTCTTC,CASSYIREQFF
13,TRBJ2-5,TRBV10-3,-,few,TGTGCCATCAGTGAGTTAGCGAAGAAGACCCAGTACTTC,CAISELAKKTQYF
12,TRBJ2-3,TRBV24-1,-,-,TGTGCCACCAGTGATGGGACAGATACGCAGTATTTT,CATSDGTDTQYF
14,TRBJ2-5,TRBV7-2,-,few,TGTGCCAGCAGCCCCACAAGAGGAGAAGAGACCCAGTACTTC,CASSPTRGEETQYF
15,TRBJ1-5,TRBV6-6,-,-,TGTGCCAGCAGTTCTTCAGGGTTGAGCAATCAGCCCCAGCATTTT,CASSSSGLSNQPQHF
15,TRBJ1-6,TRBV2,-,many,TGTGCCAGCCGCCCCGGACAGACGAATAATTCACCCCTCCACTTT,CASRPGQTNNSPLHF
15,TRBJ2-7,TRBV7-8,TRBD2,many,TGTGCCAGCAGCTTAGGGGACGGGGGGTCCTACGAGCAGTACTTC,CASSLGDGGSYEQYF